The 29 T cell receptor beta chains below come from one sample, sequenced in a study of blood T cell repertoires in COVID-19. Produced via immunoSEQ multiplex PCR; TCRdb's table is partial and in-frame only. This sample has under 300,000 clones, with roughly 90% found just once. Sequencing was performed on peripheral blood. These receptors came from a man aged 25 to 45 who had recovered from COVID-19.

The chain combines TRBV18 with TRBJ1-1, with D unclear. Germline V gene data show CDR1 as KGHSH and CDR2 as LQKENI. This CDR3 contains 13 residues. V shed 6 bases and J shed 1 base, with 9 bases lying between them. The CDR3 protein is CASSDLGNTEAFF. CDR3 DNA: TGTGCCAGCTCTGACTTGGGGAACACTGAAGCTTTCTTT.

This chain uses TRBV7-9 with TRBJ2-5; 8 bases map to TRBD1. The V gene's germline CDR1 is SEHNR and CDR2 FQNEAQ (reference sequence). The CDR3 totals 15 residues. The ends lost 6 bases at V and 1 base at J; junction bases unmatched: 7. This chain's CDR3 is CASSSPGGLQETQYF. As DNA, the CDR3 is TGTGCCAGCAGTTCACCAGGGGGCCTCCAAGAGACCCAGTACTTC.

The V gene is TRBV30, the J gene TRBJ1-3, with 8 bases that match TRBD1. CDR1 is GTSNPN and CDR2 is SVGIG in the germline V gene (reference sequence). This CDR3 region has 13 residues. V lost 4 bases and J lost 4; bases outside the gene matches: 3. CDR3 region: CAWNRGYGNTIYF. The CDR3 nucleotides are TGTGCCTGGAACAGGGGGTACGGAAACACCATATATTTT.

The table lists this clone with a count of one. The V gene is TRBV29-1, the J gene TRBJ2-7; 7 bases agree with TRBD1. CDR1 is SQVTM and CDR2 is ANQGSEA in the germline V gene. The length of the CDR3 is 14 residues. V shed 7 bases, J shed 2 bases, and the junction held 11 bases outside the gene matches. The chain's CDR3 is CSAWDSEFPYEQYF. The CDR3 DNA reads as TGCAGCGCCTGGGACAGTGAATTTCCCTACGAGCAGTACTTC.

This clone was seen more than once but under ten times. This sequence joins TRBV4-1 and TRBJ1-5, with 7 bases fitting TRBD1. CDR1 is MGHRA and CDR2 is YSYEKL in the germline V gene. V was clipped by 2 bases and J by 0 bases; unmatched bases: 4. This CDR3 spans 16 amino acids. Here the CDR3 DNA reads TGCGCCAGCAGCCAACTGGGACAGTCTAGCAATCAGCCCCAGCATTTT. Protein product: CASSQLGQSSNQPQHF.

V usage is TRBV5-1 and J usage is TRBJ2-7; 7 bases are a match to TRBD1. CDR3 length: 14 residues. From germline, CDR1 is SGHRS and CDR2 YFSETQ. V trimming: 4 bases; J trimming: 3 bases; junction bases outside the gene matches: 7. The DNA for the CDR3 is TGCGCCAGCAGCCCCCCGGGACAGAGCTACGAGCAGTACTTC. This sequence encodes CASSPPGQSYEQYF.

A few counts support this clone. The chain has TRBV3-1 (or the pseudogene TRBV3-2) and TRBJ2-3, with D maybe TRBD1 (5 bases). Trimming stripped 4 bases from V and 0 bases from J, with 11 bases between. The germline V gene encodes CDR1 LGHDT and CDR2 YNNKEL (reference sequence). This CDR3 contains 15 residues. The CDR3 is CASSPEGVSTDTQYF. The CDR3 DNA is TGTGCCAGCAGCCCGGAAGGGGTCAGCACAGATACGCAGTATTTT.

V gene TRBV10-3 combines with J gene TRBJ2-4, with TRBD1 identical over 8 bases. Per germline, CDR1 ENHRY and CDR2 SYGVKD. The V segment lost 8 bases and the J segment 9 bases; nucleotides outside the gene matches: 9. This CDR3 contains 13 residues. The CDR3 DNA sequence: TGTGCCATCGGACAGGGAGTAGATAGCATTCAGTACTTC. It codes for CAIGQGVDSIQYF.

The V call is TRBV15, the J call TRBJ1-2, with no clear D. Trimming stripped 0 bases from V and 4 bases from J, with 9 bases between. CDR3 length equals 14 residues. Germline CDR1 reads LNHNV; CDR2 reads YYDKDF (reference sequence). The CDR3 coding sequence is TGTGCCACCAGCAGAGATCGCGGACTCTATGGCTACACCTTC. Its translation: CATSRDRGLYGYTF.

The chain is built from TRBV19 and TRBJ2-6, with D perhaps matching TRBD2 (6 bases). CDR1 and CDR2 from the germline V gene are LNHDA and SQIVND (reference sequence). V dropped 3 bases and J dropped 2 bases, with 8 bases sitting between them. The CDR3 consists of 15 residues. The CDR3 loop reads CASSIRRAGANVLTF. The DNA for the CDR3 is TGTGCCAGTAGTATTCGGAGGGCTGGGGCCAACGTCCTGACTTTC.

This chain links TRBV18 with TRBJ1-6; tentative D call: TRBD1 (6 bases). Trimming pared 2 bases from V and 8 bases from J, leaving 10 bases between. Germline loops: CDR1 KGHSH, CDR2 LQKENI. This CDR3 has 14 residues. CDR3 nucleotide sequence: TGTGCCAGCTCACCAACAGGGTTAGATTCACCCCTCCACTTT. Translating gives CASSPTGLDSPLHF.

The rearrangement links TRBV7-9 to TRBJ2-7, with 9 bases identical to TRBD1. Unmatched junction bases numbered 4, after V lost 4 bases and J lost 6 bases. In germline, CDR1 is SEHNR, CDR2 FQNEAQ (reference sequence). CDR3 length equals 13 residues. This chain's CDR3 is CASSSYRGREQYF. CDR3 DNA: TGTGCCAGCAGCTCCTACAGGGGGCGCGAGCAGTACTTC.

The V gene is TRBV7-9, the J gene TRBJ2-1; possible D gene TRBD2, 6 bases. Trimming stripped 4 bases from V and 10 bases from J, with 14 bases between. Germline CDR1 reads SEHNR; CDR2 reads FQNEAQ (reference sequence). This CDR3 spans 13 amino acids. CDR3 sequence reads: CASSSPPEGEQFF. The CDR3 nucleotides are TGTGCCAGCAGCTCCCCCCCGGAGGGCGAGCAGTTCTTC.

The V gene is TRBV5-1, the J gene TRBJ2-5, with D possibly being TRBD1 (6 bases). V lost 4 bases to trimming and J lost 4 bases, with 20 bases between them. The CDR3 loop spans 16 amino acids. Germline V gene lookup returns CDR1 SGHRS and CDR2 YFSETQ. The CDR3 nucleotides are TGCGCCAGCAGCCCGGTCGGAACAGGGAATTTAGAGACCCAGTACTTC. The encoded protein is CASSPVGTGNLETQYF. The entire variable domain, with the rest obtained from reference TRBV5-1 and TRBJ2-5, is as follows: KAGVTQTPRYLIKTRGQQVTLSCSPISGHRSVSWYQQTPGQGLQFLFEYFSETQRNKGNFPGRFSGRQFSNSRSEMNVSTLELGDSALYLCASSPVGTGNLETQYFGPGTRLLVL.

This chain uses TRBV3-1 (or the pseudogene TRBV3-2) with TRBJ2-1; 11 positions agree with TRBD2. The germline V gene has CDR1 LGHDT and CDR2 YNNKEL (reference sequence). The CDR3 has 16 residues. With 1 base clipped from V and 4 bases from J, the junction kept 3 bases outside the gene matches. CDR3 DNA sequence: TGTGCCAGCAGCCAAGTGGTAGCGGGGGGGTACAATGAGCAGTTCTTC. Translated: CASSQVVAGGYNEQFF.

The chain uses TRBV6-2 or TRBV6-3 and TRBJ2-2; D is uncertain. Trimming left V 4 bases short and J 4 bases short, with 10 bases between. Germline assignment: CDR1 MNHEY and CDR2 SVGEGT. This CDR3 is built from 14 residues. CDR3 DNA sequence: TGTGCCAGCAGTTTGTGGGCAGCCACCGGGGAGCTGTTTTTT. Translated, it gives CASSLWAATGELFF.

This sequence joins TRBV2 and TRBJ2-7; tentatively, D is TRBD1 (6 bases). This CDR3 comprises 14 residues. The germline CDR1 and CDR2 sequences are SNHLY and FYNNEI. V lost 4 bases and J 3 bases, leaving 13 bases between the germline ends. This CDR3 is CASSGDTSLYEQYF. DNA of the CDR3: TGTGCCAGCAGTGGGGACACTTCCCTCTACGAGCAGTACTTC.

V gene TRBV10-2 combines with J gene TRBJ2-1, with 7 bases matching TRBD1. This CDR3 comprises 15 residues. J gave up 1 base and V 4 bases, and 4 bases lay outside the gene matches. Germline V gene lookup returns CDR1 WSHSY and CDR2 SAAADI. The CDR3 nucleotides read TGCGCCAGCAGTGCGGACAGGCGGTCCTACAATGAGCAGTTCTTC. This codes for CASSADRRSYNEQFF.

The DNA of the CDR3 is TGTGCCAGCAGCCATACGGGACAGGGGGCTTCGCACACCTTC. Encoded protein: CASSHTGQGASHTF. The genes are TRBV3-1 (or the pseudogene TRBV3-2) and TRBJ1-2; 12 nucleotides match TRBD1. V was pared by 3 bases and J by 12 bases, with 8 bases of the junction left unmatched. Germline CDR1 LGHDT, CDR2 YNNKEL (reference sequence). This CDR3 region has 14 residues.

The CDR3 coding sequence is TGTGCCAGCAGCTTAGATAGGGGGCCGAACACTGAAGCTTTCTTT. It translates to CASSLDRGPNTEAFF. The V gene is TRBV11-2, the J gene TRBJ1-1; 7 bases are a match to TRBD1. This CDR3 contains 15 residues. Trimming removed 0 bases from V and 1 base from J; junction bases left unmatched: 2. Germline V CDR1 and CDR2: SGHAT, FQNNGV.

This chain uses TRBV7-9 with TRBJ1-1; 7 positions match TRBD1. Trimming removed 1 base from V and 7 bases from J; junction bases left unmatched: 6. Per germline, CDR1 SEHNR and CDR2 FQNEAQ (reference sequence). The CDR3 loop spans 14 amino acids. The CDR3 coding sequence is TGTGCCAGCAGCTTAGAAGGGGGCGAGGGTGAAGCTTTCTTT. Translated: CASSLEGGEGEAFF.

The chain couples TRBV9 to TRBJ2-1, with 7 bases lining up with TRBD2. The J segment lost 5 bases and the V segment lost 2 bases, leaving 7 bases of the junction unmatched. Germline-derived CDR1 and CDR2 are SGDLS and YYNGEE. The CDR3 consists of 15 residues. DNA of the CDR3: TGTGCCAGCAGCGTTCTGGCTAGCGGTGACAATGAGCAGTTCTTC. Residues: CASSVLASGDNEQFF.

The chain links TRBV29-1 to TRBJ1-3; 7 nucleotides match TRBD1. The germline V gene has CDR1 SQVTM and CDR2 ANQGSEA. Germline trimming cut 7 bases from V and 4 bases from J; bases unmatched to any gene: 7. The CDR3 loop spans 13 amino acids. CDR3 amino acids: CSALDRVGNTIYF. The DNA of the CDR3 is TGCAGCGCCCTTGACAGGGTAGGAAACACCATATATTTT. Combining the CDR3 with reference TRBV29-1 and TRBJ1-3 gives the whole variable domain SAVISQKPSRDICQRGTSLTIQCQVDSQVTMMFWYRQQPGQSLTLIATANQGSEATYESGFVIDKFPISRPNLTFSTLTVSNMSPEDSSIYLCSALDRVGNTIYFGEGSWLTVV.

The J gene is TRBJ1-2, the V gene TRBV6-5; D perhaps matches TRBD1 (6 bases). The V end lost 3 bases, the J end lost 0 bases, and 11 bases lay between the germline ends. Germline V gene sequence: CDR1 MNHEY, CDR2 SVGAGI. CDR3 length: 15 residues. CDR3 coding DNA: TGTGCCAGCAGTTATTGGGGGCCCTCTAACTATGGCTACACCTTC. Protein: CASSYWGPSNYGYTF.

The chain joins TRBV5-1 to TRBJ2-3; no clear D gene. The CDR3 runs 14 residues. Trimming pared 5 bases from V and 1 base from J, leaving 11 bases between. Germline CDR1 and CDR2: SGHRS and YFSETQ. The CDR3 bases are TGCGCCAGCAGACCAGGCTTGGGCACAGATACGCAGTATTTT. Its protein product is CASRPGLGTDTQYF.

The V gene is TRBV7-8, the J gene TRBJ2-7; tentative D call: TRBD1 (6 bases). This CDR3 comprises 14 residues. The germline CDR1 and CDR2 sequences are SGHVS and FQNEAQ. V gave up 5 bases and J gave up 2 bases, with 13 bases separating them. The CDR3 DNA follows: TGTGCCAGCAGCAACGGACAGCTGACCTACGAGCAGTACTTC. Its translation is CASSNGQLTYEQYF.

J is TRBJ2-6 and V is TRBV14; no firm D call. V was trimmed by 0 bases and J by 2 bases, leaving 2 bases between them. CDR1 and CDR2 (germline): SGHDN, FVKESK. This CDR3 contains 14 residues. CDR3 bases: TGTGCCAGCAGCCAAGACACTGGGGCCAACGTCCTGACTTTC. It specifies CASSQDTGANVLTF. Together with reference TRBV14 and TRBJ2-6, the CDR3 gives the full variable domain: EAGVTQFPSHSVIEKGQTVTLRCDPISGHDNLYWYRRVMGKEIKFLLHFVKESKQDESGMPNNRFLAERTGGTYSTLKVQPAELEDSGVYFCASSQDTGANVLTFGAGSRLTVL.

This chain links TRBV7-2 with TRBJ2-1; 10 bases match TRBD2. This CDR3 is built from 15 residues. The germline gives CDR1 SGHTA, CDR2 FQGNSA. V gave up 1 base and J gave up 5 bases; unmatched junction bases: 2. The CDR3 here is CASSLELAGNNEQFF. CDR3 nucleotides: TGTGCCAGCAGCTTAGAACTAGCGGGGAACAATGAGCAGTTCTTC.

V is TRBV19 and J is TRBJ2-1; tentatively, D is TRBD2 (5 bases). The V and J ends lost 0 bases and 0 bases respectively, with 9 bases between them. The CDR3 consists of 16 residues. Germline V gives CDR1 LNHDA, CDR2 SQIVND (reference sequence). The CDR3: CASSIDRSGSYNEQFF. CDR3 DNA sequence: TGTGCCAGTAGTATAGATAGAAGCGGCTCCTACAATGAGCAGTTCTTC.